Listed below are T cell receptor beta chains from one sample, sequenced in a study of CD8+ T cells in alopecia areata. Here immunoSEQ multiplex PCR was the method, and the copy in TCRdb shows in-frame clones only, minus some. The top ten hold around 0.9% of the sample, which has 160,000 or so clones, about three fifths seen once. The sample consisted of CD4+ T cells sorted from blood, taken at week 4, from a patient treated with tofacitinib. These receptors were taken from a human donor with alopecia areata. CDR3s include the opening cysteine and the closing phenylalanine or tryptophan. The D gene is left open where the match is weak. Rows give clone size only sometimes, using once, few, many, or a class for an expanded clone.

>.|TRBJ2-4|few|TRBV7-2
TGTGCCAGCAGCTTAGACACGGGGTTGGCCAAAAACATTCAGTACTTC
CASSLDTGLAKNIQYF
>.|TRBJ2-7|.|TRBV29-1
TGCAGCGCGGTCCTGAGCTCCTACGAGCAGTACTTC
CSAVLSSYEQYF
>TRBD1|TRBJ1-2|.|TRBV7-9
TGTGCCAGCAGCGGTAGGAAAGACAGGGCAGACTATGGCTACACCTTC
CASSGRKDRADYGYTF
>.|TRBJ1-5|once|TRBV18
TGTGCCAGCTCACCACCGGGTAAAGGGGGCAATCAGCCCCAGCATTTT
CASSPPGKGGNQPQHF
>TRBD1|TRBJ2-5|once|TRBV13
TGTGCCAGCAGCCGGGACAGGGAGGAGACCCAGTACTTC
CASSRDREETQYF
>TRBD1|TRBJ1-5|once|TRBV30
TGTGCCTGGAGTGTACGGACAGGGGGCGCGAATCAGCCCCAGCATTTT
CAWSVRTGGANQPQHF
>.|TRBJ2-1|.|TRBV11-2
TGTGCCAGCAGCTTAGCCAATGAGCAGTTCTTC
CASSLANEQFF
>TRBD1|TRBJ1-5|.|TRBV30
TGTGCCTGGAGTCGACAGGGGGATCAGCCCCAGCATTTT
CAWSRQGDQPQHF
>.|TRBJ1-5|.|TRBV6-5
TGTGCCAGCAGCCGAGAGGCCAATCAGCCCCAGCATTTT
CASSREANQPQHF
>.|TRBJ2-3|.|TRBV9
TGTGCCAGCAGCGTAGCCTCTGGAGCCCAAACAGATACGCAGTATTTT
CASSVASGAQTDTQYF
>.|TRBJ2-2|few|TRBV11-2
TGTGCCAGCTGTCGGGTTTGTCCCGGGGAGCTGTTTTTT
CASCRVCPGELFF
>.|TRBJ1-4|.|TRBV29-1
TGCAGCGTCTGGGAAGGGCGAGGTGAAAAACTGTTTTTT
CSVWEGRGEKLFF
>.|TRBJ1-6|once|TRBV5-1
TGCGCCAGCAGCTCCACGCAGGGAGCGGGCGGATTAGCACCCCTCCACTTT
CASSSTQGAGGLAPLHF
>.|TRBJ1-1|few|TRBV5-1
TGCGCCAGCAGCTTGGGGGACCTCCGGGGCACTGAAGCTTTCTTT
CASSLGDLRGTEAFF
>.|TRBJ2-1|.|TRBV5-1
TGCGCCAGCAGCTTGCTGGACGGTACGAGAAATGAGCAGTTCTTC
CASSLLDGTRNEQFF
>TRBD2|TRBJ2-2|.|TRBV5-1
TGCGCCAGCAGCTCGTCGGGAGGAACCGGGGAGCTGTTTTTT
CASSSSGGTGELFF
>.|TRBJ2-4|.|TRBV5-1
TGCGCCAGCAGCTTGGTACTAGCCGACATTCAGTACTTC
CASSLVLADIQYF
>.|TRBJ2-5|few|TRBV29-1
TGCAGCGTTGCCCGCCAGCAAGAGACCCAGTACTTC
CSVARQQETQYF
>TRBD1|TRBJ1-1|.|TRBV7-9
TGTGCCAGCAGCCGACAGGGTTGGGGCACTGAAGCTTTCTTT
CASSRQGWGTEAFF
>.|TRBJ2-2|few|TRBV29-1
TGCAGCGTTGTACAGATCGGCACCGGGGAGCTGTTTTTT
CSVVQIGTGELFF
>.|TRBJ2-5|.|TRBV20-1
TGCAGTGCCGGACGCCAAGAGACCCAGTACTTC
CSAGRQETQYF
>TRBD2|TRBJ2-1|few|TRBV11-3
TGTGCCAGCAGCTTTGATGGGCGCGGGGGGGCCGATGAGCAGTTCTTC
CASSFDGRGGADEQFF
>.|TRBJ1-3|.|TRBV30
TGTGCCTGGACCCCAGGGTCTGGAAACACCATATATTTT
CAWTPGSGNTIYF
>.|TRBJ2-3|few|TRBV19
TGTGCCAGTAGTATTGGGTCCGCCCGAGATACGCAGTATTTT
CASSIGSARDTQYF
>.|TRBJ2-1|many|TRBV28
TGTGCCAGCGGGACAACCGCCCCAAATGAGCAGTTCTTC
CASGTTAPNEQFF
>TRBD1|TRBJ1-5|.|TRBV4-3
TGCGCCAGCAGCCAAGACGCCAGGGGGCAGCCCCAGCATTTT
CASSQDARGQPQHF
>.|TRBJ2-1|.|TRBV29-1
TGCAGCGTAGCCATTGTGATGGATGAGCAGTTCTTC
CSVAIVMDEQFF
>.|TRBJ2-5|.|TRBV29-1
TGCAGCGTGGCTACAGGGACGGAGACCCAGTACTTC
CSVATGTETQYF
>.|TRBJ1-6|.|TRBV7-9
TGTGCCAGCAGCTTGCCAGGATCACCCCTCCACTTT
CASSLPGSPLHF
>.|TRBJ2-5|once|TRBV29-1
TGCAGCGTTGAAAGGGCGGAGACCCAGTACTTC
CSVERAETQYF
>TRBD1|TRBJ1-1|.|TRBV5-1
TGCGCCAGCGGTACAGGGGCTGAAGCTTTCTTT
CASGTGAEAFF
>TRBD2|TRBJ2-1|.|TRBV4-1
TGCGCCAGCAGCCAAGTTAGCGGGGCTAGCTCCTACAATGAGCAGTTCTTC
CASSQVSGASSYNEQFF
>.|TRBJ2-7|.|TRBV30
TGTGCCTGGGCTGTCTCCTACGAGCAGTACTTC
CAWAVSYEQYF
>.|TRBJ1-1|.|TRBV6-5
TGTGCCAGCAGTCGGGGATCGAACACTGAAGCTTTCTTT
CASSRGSNTEAFF
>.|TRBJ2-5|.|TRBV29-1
TGCAGCACTGACACCATCGGGGAGACCCAGTACTTC
CSTDTIGETQYF
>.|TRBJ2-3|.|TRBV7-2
TGTGCCAGCAGCCTCCGAACGCGGACAGATACGCAGTATTTT
CASSLRTRTDTQYF
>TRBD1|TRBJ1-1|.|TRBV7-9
TGTGCCAGCAGCACACAGGGGGCCTTGACTGAAGCTTTCTTT
CASSTQGALTEAFF
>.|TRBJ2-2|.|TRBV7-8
TGTGCCAGCAGGGAATCGACAGGCACCGGGGAGCTGTTTTTT
CASRESTGTGELFF
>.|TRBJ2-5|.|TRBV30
TGTGCCTGGAGAAGGGGTTACCAAGAGACCCAGTACTTC
CAWRRGYQETQYF
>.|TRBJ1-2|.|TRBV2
TGTGCCAGCAGGCCGGGGCAGGCCCTGTATGGCTACACCTTC
CASRPGQALYGYTF
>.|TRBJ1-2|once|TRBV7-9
TGTGCCAGCAGCTTAGACAGCCCGTATGGCTACACCTTC
CASSLDSPYGYTF